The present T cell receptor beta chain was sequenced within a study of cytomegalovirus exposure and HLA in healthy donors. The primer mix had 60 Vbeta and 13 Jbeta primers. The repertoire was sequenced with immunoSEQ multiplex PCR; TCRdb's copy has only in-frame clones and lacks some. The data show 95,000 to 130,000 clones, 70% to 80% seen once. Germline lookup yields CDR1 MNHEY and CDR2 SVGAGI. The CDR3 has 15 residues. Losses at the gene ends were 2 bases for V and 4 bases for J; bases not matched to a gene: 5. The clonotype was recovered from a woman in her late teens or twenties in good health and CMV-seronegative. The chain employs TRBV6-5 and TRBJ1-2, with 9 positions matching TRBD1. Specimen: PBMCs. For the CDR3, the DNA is TGTGCCAGCAGTTACCAAGGACAGGGGTCCTATGGCTACACCTTC. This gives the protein CASSYQGQGSYGYTF.